This TCR beta chain derives from a study of cytomegalovirus exposure and HLA in healthy donors. Study findings and constraints: Published work reported that the classifier diagnosed cytomegalovirus status with high specificity and sensitivity.

As to this clone: Its antigen is not identified.

The PCR employed 60 Vbeta primers together with 13 Jbeta primers. The repertoire was sequenced with immunoSEQ multiplex PCR; TCRdb's copy has only in-frame clones and lacks some. Of around 100,000 clones detected, about 69% appear once; the ten largest clones hold 4% to 5.5%. Germline values: CDR1 MNHNY, CDR2 SVGAGI (reference sequence). Trimming cost V 6 bases and J 2 bases, with 14 bases left between them. The CDR3 has 14 residues. The V and J genes are TRBV6-6 and TRBJ2-7, with TRBD2 as a possible D gene (6 bases). The sequencing input was PBMCs. This sequence originates from a human donor in good health. DNA for the CDR3: TGTGCCAGCAGGAACAGCGGGTTAACCTACGAGCAGTACTTC. Translation gives CASRNSGLTYEQYF.